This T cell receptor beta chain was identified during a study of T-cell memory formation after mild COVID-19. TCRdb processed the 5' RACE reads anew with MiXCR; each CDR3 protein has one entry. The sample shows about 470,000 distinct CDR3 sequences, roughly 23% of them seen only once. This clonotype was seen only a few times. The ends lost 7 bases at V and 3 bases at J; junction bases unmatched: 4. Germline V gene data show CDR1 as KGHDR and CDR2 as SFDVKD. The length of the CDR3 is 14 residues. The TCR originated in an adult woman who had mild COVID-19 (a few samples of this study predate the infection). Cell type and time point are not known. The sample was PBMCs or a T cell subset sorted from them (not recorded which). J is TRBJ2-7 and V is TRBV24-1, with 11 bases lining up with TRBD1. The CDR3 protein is CATSPGTGGYEQYF. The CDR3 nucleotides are TGTGCCACCAGCCCCGGGACAGGGGGCTACGAGCAGTACTTC.